The 8 T cell receptor beta chains below were found in one sample sequenced in a study of cytomegalovirus exposure and HLA in healthy donors. Primers: 60 Vbeta forward and 13 Jbeta reverse. Using immunoSEQ multiplex PCR, the repertoire was profiled, and TCRdb retains in-frame clones only, with some absent. The repertoire table contains tens of thousands of clones. Sequencing was carried out using PBMCs. The source is a woman between 40 and 55 years old in good health and CMV-seropositive.

V is TRBV6-5 and J is TRBJ1-1, with 8 bases lining up with TRBD1. The germline gives CDR1 MNHEY, CDR2 SVGAGI. J gave up 12 bases and V 5 bases, and 11 bases lay outside the gene matches. The CDR3 loop spans 13 amino acids. Here the CDR3 reads CASSNPGTGGTFF. The DNA of the CDR3 is TGTGCCAGCAGTAACCCCGGGACAGGTGGAACTTTCTTT.

The chain couples TRBV27 to TRBJ2-1, with D hard to call. Trimming pared 2 bases from V and 0 bases from J, leaving 8 bases between. CDR1 is MNHEY, CDR2 SMNVEV, per germline (reference sequence). The length of the CDR3 is 15 residues. This chain's CDR3 is CASSLAVSSYNEQFF. CDR3 sequence (DNA): TGTGCCAGCAGTTTAGCGGTGAGCTCCTACAATGAGCAGTTCTTC.

CDR3 sequence reads: CSADRGAGDEQFF. CDR3 sequence (DNA): TGCAGCGCCGACCGGGGAGCGGGAGATGAGCAGTTCTTC. V gene TRBV29-1 combines with J gene TRBJ2-1; TRBD2 matches at 8 bases. CDR3 length equals 13 residues. V shed 7 bases and J 8 bases; nucleotides not matched to a gene: 10. Germline V gives CDR1 SQVTM, CDR2 ANQGSEA.

V gene TRBV18 combines with J gene TRBJ2-1; the match to TRBD2 covers 10 bases. There are 17 residues in the CDR3. The junction had 5 bases not matched to a gene; V was cut back by 1 base and J by 2 bases. Germline V gene lookup returns CDR1 KGHSH and CDR2 LQKENI. The CDR3 bases are TGTGCCAGCTCACCACAGGGAGCGGGGGGGGCCTACAATGAGCAGTTCTTC. Translating gives CASSPQGAGGAYNEQFF.

CDR3 DNA sequence: TGTGCCAGCAGTGATCAGGGGCGGACTGAAGCTTTCTTT. The encoded protein is CASSDQGRTEAFF. The V gene is TRBV2, the J gene TRBJ1-1, with D possibly being TRBD1 (6 bases). The CDR3 is 13 amino acids. Germline-derived CDR1 and CDR2 are SNHLY and FYNNEI. Trimming shortened V by 3 bases and J by 5 bases, and 10 bases separated the two germline ends. The full variable domain, rest sourced from reference TRBV2 and TRBJ1-1, is EPEVTQTPSHQVTQMGQEVILRCVPISNHLYFYWYRQILGQKVEFLVSFYNNEISEKSEIFDDQFSVERPDGSNFTLKIRSTKLEDSAMYFCASSDQGRTEAFFGQGTRLTVV.

This sequence joins TRBV11-2 and TRBJ1-1, with D unclear. The CDR3 sequence is 14 residues long. Germline values: CDR1 SGHAT, CDR2 FQNNGV. V was clipped by 1 base and J by 4 bases, with 10 bases between them. The CDR3 sequence is CASSLGHGSTEAFF. The CDR3, as DNA: TGTGCCAGCAGCTTAGGCCACGGTAGCACTGAAGCTTTCTTT.

V usage is TRBV6-1 and J usage is TRBJ2-7; D might be TRBD2 (5 bases). This CDR3 comprises 15 residues. Germline CDR1 reads MNHNS; CDR2 reads SASEGT. V lost 8 bases, J lost 0 bases, and 17 bases lay in between. CDR3 protein: CASLGLGIISYEQYF. CDR3 DNA sequence: TGTGCCAGCCTCGGACTGGGAATAATCTCCTACGAGCAGTACTTC.

J is TRBJ2-1 and V is TRBV30, with D perhaps TRBD1 (5 bases). CDR3 length: 13 residues. Trimming stripped 2 bases from V and 4 bases from J, with 9 bases between. Germline CDR1 reads GTSNPN; CDR2 reads SVGIG (reference sequence). The DNA of the CDR3 is TGTGCCTGGAGTCTAAGACAGTACAATGAGCAGTTCTTC. This sequence encodes CAWSLRQYNEQFF.